This T cell receptor (beta chain) stems from a study of shared clonotypes between healthy human individuals. General observations from the study: Among the subsets, naive ones generally showed larger estimated richness than memory ones.

Note on this clone: The antigen is undetermined.

The CDR3 extends over 14 amino acids. The junction had 8 bases not matched to a gene; V was cut back by 8 bases and J by 4 bases. CDR1 LGHNA and CDR2 YSLEER come from the germline V gene. Profiled with immunoSEQ multiplex PCR; TCRdb holds only in-frame clones, not every one. This sample yields roughly 1,000,000 clones, of which 75% to 85% are seen a single time; approximately 0.52% belongs to the top ten. Sample: memory CD4+ T cells from PBMCs. Subset specified: CD45RA-negative fraction. The chain is built from TRBV4-3 and TRBJ2-3, with TRBD2 matching 8 bases. This receptor was taken from a man between 18 and 35 years old in good health. Some clones in this sample may be carry-over from other donors' samples. The CDR3: CASAQGLDADTQYF. In DNA, the CDR3 is TGCGCCAGCGCCCAGGGACTAGATGCAGATACGCAGTATTTT.